This T cell receptor beta chain originates from a study of regulatory T cells in long-lasting Graves disease. Losses at the gene ends were 3 bases for V and 6 bases for J; bases not matched to a gene: 2. The CDR3 loop spans 13 amino acids. Germline V gene lookup returns CDR1 KGHSH and CDR2 LQKENI. Time point given: newly diagnosed GD, antithyroid drugs for less than 3 months. The TCR library was made from RNA extracted from PBMCs. Arm-PCR with iRepertoire HTBI primers amplified the CDR3 regions for these TCR beta libraries. Via MiXCR, TCRdb re-called the multiplex PCR reads, giving one row per CDR3 protein. The sample records hundreds of thousands of distinct CDR3 sequences, 15% being singletons. This clonotype was seen many times. The antigen is undetermined. Study-wide points: Sample size was small, which may have lowered accuracy.

The same sample was also used in a study of T cells in Graves' hyperthyroidism and ophthalmopathy.

Sequences were derived from peripheral blood mononuclear cells (PBMCs), sampled at new diagnosis, from a patient treated with antithyroid drugs. The clonotype originates from a woman in her thirties or forties with Graves disease. The genes are TRBV18 and TRBJ1-5, with 7 bases that match TRBD1. CDR3 protein: CASSPTGSQPQHF. CDR3 coding DNA: TGTGCCAGCTCACCGACAGGGAGTCAGCCCCAGCATTTT.